These 5 T cell receptor beta chains were sequenced from one sample in a study of blood T cell repertoires in COVID-19. Sequencing used immunoSEQ multiplex PCR; TCRdb keeps in-frame clones, though not all of them. The sample shows 120,000 to 150,000 clones, approximately 80% of them seen only once. Input material: peripheral blood. These TCRs come from a man aged 55 to 69 with active or convalescent COVID-19.

This chain uses TRBV5-4 with TRBJ1-1; no reliable D call. Trimming shortened V by 2 bases and J by 0 bases, and 11 bases separated the two germline ends. The length of the CDR3 is 15 residues. The germline gives CDR1 SGHNT, CDR2 YYREEE (reference sequence). Here the CDR3 DNA reads TGTGCCAGCAGCTTCGCAGGATTCATGAACACTGAAGCTTTCTTT. It codes for CASSFAGFMNTEAFF.

This rearrangement joins TRBV9 to TRBJ2-7; 7 bases align to TRBD1. CDR3 length: 15 amino acids. V shed 0 bases and J 0 bases; nucleotides not matched to a gene: 3. The V gene's germline CDR1 is SGDLS and CDR2 YYNGEE. The CDR3 loop reads CASSVEGGSSYEQYF. CDR3 in DNA: TGTGCCAGCAGCGTAGAAGGGGGCTCCTCCTACGAGCAGTACTTC.

The chain employs TRBV28 and TRBJ2-5, with TRBD2 identical over 7 bases. This CDR3 region has 14 residues. V shed 3 bases, J shed 4 bases, and the junction held 5 bases outside the gene matches. Germline-derived CDR1 and CDR2 are MDHEN and SYDVKM. The CDR3 region is CASSFAGGRETQYF. The CDR3, as DNA: TGTGCCAGCAGTTTCGCCGGGGGGAGAGAGACCCAGTACTTC. The whole variable domain, filled in from reference TRBV28 and TRBJ2-5, reads DVKVTQSSRYLVKRTGEKVFLECVQDMDHENMFWYRQDPGLGLRLIYFSYDVKMKEKGDIPEGYSVSREKKERFSLILESASTNQTSMYLCASSFAGGRETQYFGPGTRLLVL.

V usage is TRBV11-2 and J usage is TRBJ2-1, with TRBD1 matching over 8 bases. The CDR3 length is 15 residues. Germline V gene data show CDR1 as SGHAT and CDR2 as FQNNGV. Trimming at V came to 5 bases and at J to 5 bases, leaving 8 bases not matched to a gene. The chain's CDR3 is CASSLRDRTNNEQFF. CDR3 sequence (DNA): TGTGCCAGCAGCCTCCGGGACAGGACAAACAATGAGCAGTTCTTC.

The rearrangement uses TRBV4-1 and TRBJ2-3; TRBD1 matches 9 bases. The CDR3 is 15 residues long. Germline lookup yields CDR1 MGHRA and CDR2 YSYEKL. V shed 4 bases, J shed 4 bases, and the junction held 6 bases outside the gene matches. CDR3: CASSRKQGAPDTQYF. The CDR3 DNA reads TGCGCCAGCAGCCGTAAACAGGGGGCCCCAGATACGCAGTATTTT.